Included here is one T cell receptor (beta chain) sequence, with context. CDR1 and CDR2 from the germline V gene are SGHTA and FQGNSA. The V gene end was trimmed by 3 bases and the J gene end by 1 base; junction bases not matched to a gene: 7. The CDR3 is made up of 16 amino acids. Survey-level immunoSEQ sequencing profiled the TCR beta repertoire. Sequenced by immunoSEQ multiplex PCR; TCRdb stores in-frame clones only, minus some. The sample holds approximately 70,000 clones; around 95% are singletons and the top ten take 4% to 4.5%. Sequenced: PBMCs. The rearrangement uses TRBV7-2 and TRBJ1-1; 8 positions agree with TRBD1. This receptor was obtained from a man aged 35 to 55 with rheumatoid arthritis. The CDR3 protein is CASSLGQVTSNTEAFF. CDR3 nucleotides: TGTGCCAGCAGCTTGGGACAGGTGACTTCGAACACTGAAGCTTTCTTT.